The clone carrying this T cell receptor (beta chain) has just a few counts. As yet, its antigen is unknown. CD45RO/CCR7/CD25/CD127/CD95/CD27 staining was used to isolate CD4+ naive, central memory, regulatory and stem cell-like memory cells by sorting. The V segment lost 5 bases and the J segment 5 bases; nucleotides outside the gene matches: 9. The CDR3 covers 15 residues. Germline V CDR1 and CDR2: SGHNT, YYREEE (reference sequence). The sample is drawn from a study of beta chain features in type 1 diabetes. Study overall: All samples yielded around 98,000,000 examined sorted cells.

The entirety of the isolated RNA underwent reverse transcription, so expressed TCRB transcripts were sequenced. Here immunoSEQ multiplex PCR was the method, and the copy in TCRdb shows in-frame clones only, minus some. The table lists about 340,000 clones, about a tenth of them singletons. Study-wide findings and caveats: Type 1 diabetes patients had moderately but significantly shorter TCRB CDR3s in all four CD4+ subsets.

The sample was central memory CD4+ T cells from blood. This chain links TRBV5-4 with TRBJ1-4; TRBD1 matches at 7 bases. This sequence was found in a man between 25 and 39 years old with type 1 diabetes. Here the CDR3 reads CASRDQGGGNEKLFF. For the CDR3, the DNA is TGTGCCAGCAGGGACCAAGGGGGCGGGAATGAAAAACTGTTTTTT.